The source of this TCR beta chain is a study of cytomegalovirus exposure and HLA in healthy donors (dated by TCRdb to about 2017). With regard to the full study: An earlier analysis of some 550 of the donors reported roughly 270 Gb of sequence data and more than 90 million unique TCR beta sequences from roughly 180 million T cells. To predict cytomegalovirus infection status, the study brought together high-throughput TCR immunosequencing, statistical association of individual TCRs with disease status, and machine learning. Of the 350 to 400 genotyped donors, approximately 82% fell in the genetic ancestry cluster associated with self-reported Caucasian donors. The number of donors typed differed by locus, with roughly 629-640 for A, B, C, DRB1 and DQB1, 522 for DQA1, nearly 610 for DPA1, and approximately 470 for DPB1. All discovery cohort repertoires had been generated on a single sequencing platform. Along with the roughly 670-subject first cohort, a separate validation cohort of over 90 different subjects was used. An early release that covered some 630 HLA-typed donors contained about 300 gigabases of sequencing data and roughly 84 million unique TCR sequences. Rather than using new phenotypic data, the later analysis identified candidate immune exposures from TCR beta sequences and from how often those sequences occurred across donors. On average, roughly 250,000 unique TCR beta nucleotide sequences were sequenced per donor among some 420 genotyped donors of the cohort, with roughly 19% of those sequences being non-productive. A later genetic analysis used genome-wide SNP genotypes for about 60% of the roughly 700 donors, treating that subset as a discovery cohort. Both class I and class II loci were covered by HLA typing, at four-digit resolution. The study aimed to test whether cataloging public T cell receptors could reveal signatures of past pathogen exposure. Four or five DR-DQ haplotypes were handled as single units for association and clustering because linkage in the cohort was strong. Donor age, sex, ethnicity and CMV serostatus were compiled together with the repertoire data. Using immunosequencing, the study profiled T cell repertoires from approximately 700 subjects and related those repertoires to cytomegalovirus serostatus. An earlier analysis of several hundred of the donors applied high-throughput TCR beta sequencing to assess whether each TCR beta V gene segment acted as functional or pseudogenic. A later analysis re-examined previously published TCR beta repertoires from just over 650 donors and added high-resolution HLA genotyping to investigate patterns of TCR occurrence. What the research found in general, with its limitations: In a later analysis, most CMV-associated TCR beta chains were found to appear HLA-restricted, with HLA associations seemingly driven largely by CMV exposure. In an earlier analysis of some 540 of the donors, most TCR beta V segments appeared in productive rearrangements about 87% or about 30% of the time, broadly matching IMGT annotations. A group of highly shared sequence variants was considered likely to be a technical artifact of the sequencing pipeline. Presence/absence analyses assumed roughly uniform sequencing depth across donors, an assumption that may not hold. In a later analysis, the rate of TCR association differed among HLA loci, with DRB1 alleles having the most associated TCRs and HLA-C alleles having the fewest. A later genetic analysis associated a missense DCLRE1C variant with V-gene and J-gene trimming of TCR beta chains, and an independent cohort replicated the association. Three of the identified cytomegalovirus-associated TCR beta chains were confirmed in vitro to be specific for cytomegalovirus antigens. A later analysis reported that several top co-occurrence clusters appeared linked to parvovirus B19, influenza, CMV and Epstein-Barr virus. This cohort had only TCR beta chains sequenced, and the lack of alpha or paired-chain data limited which features could be detected. A further reported finding was that TCR beta sequences accurately predicted the HLA-A and HLA-B alleles for most subjects in the first cohort. The authors suggested that the approach could potentially be generalized to other disease states and immunological phenotypes. The classifier was reported to diagnose cytomegalovirus status with high specificity and sensitivity in both the original and validation cohorts. CMV serostatus was the only immune exposure information available for the cohort. HLA typing was unavailable for some donors at each locus, so association tests used only the typed subset. Compared with equally common non-associated chains, HLA-associated TCR beta chains in a later analysis were more clonally expanded and had lower generation probabilities. Some IMGT-functional V segments, including TRBV6-2 and TRBV6-3, could not be told apart with the 87-base-pair reads, so those segments were excluded. In a later analysis, more than 15,000 TCR beta sequences were associated with specific HLA alleles at a false discovery rate of 0.05. Correlated functional status among segregating V segments might be attributable to linkage disequilibrium, but an unknown experimental factor could not be ruled out. When HLA alleles, especially DR and DQ, strongly co-occurred, TCR associations were difficult to assign to individual alleles. Because counts were too low, approximately 15 rarely observed V segments, including chromosome 9 orphons, were excluded from the earlier analysis of around 590 of the donors. The study listed 150 to 200 TCR beta chains as associated with cytomegalovirus. According to a later genetic analysis, donors in an Asian-associated ancestry cluster had fewer N-insertions in productive TCRs than the roughly 670-donor mean. Most TCR sequences were seen in very few donors, while some public TCRs were found in many individuals.

To prepare the library, the immunoSEQ multiplex PCR assay was applied. For the multiplex PCR, a mixture combining 60 forward primers for TCR Vbeta segments and 13 reverse primers for TCR Jbeta segments was used. Amplification of the CDR3 region of rearranged TCR beta genes was performed with a multiplex PCR assay on genomic DNA. The amplified TCR beta libraries were sequenced on the Illumina HiSeq System as 87-base-pair reads. In the paper's pipeline: In a later analysis, about 80 million unique TCR beta chains were counted across the 500 to 700 repertoires, and around 10 million of these chains were shared by at least two donors. To remove PCR and sequencing errors, raw reads were error-corrected and collapsed into unique sequences using a nearest-neighbor algorithm that merged closely related sequences. Alignment of CDR3 sequences to IMGT reference sequences was used to assign V, D and J gene segments. For a sequence to be retained, a match of at least six nucleotides to both a V gene segment and a J gene segment was required. A rearrangement was called productive if the CDR3 had no stop codons and remained in frame with V and J, and every other rearrangement was called non-productive. Following IMGT convention, CDR3 was defined as the stretch from the second conserved V-encoded cysteine up to the conserved J-encoded phenylalanine. In an earlier analysis of around 570 of the donors, sequences lacking an unambiguous match to a single V gene segment were excluded. An earlier analysis of around 600 of the donors classified V segments as functional when productive rearrangements were above 56.7% and as segregating when the standard deviation between donors was above 5%. To diagnose cytomegalovirus status from the catalog of TCR beta chain sequences, a statistical classification framework was built. In a later analysis, TCR nucleotide sequences were compared against IMGT/GENE-DB human TR gene sequences so that V and J genes could be assigned. A later analysis assigned CDR3 sequences and most-parsimonious VDJ recombination scenarios with the TCRdist pipeline. In a later analysis, every TCR beta chain was defined by the combination of its CDR3 amino acid sequence and its V-gene family, and reads without a unique V-gene family were dropped. In a later analysis, 550 to 650 highly shared, low-generation-probability nucleotide sequences were removed to address suspected cross-contamination and a sequencing artifact. In a later analysis, a clonal expansion index for each public chain was calculated from normalized within-repertoire ranks of inferred template counts. In a later analysis, generation probabilities were computed using a VDJ recombination model fitted to out-of-frame rearrangements, and the results were checked against IGoR. In a later analysis, TCR-TCR, TCR-HLA and TCR-CMV co-occurrence was scored with hypergeometric tests, and a repertoire-size bias correction was applied to TCR pairs. A later analysis estimated false discovery rates by permuting HLA or CMV assignments 20 times. In a later analysis, co-occurring TCRs were grouped using DBSCAN, and TCRdist sequence similarity was added for clustering within HLA-allele-positive subsets. Repertoires with fewer than 30,000 or more than 120,000 public chains, plus five repertoires with anomalous nucleotide sharing, were excluded from co-occurrence clustering. This is the immuneACCESS table as TCRdb keeps it, with only in-frame sequences that have V and J called. A part of the clones is gone; compared with another copy, unresolved V genes explain less than half, and the rest is unexplained. Clone size and the V and J calls come from that table; the DNA yielded D and trimming. The table for this sample lists 120,000 or so clones; about 80% of them were counted only once. Of the sample, around 2.5% falls within the top ten clones.

CDR1 is given as LGHNA and CDR2 as YSLEER, both from the germline V gene. Between the V and J ends, shortened by 4 bases and 7 bases respectively, the junction contains 8 bases. The CDR3 measures 12 amino acids from cysteine to phenylalanine. The sequence is cut down to CDR3 DNA, 36 bases in frame from base 1. The table lists this clone with a few counts. What antigen it recognizes has not been identified. Qualities for individual bases were not recorded, and no much larger clone is one base off. The cohort was made up of 500 to 850 healthy bone marrow donors. All cohort members were sampled while nominally healthy, although unrecorded immune exposures were likely present. The donor tested CMV seronegative and was one of the 352 seronegative cohort members. Each donor provided a peripheral blood sample, and peripheral blood mononuclear cells were used for TCR beta sequencing. Genomic DNA was extracted from the blood cell samples with the Qiagen DNeasy Blood Extraction Kit.

This TCR was recovered from a man between 25 and 39 years old in good health and CMV-seronegative. The chain is made from TRBV4-3 and TRBJ2-1; TRBD2 could be the D gene, as 6 bases match. Specimen: PBMCs. Read as DNA, the sequence is TGCGCCAGCAGCCCCGGGACTAATGAGCAGTTCTTC. This sequence encodes CASSPGTNEQFF.